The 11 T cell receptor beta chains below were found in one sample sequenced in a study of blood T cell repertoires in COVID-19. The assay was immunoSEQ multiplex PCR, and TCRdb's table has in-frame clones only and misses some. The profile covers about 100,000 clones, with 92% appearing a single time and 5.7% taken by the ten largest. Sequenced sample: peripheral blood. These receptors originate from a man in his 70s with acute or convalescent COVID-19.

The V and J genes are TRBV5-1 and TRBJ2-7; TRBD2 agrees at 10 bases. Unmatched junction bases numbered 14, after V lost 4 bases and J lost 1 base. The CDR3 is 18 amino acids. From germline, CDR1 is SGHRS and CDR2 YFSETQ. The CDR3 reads CASSAGVLAGEGSYEQYF. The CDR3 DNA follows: TGCGCCAGCAGCGCTGGGGTGCTAGCGGGAGAAGGGTCCTACGAGCAGTACTTC.

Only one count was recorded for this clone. CDR3 DNA sequence: TGTGCCACCAGAGACTATAGCGGGCGTCACGAGCAGTACTTC. Translation gives CATRDYSGRHEQYF. This chain uses TRBV15 with TRBJ2-7; 7 bases match TRBD2. Per germline, CDR1 LNHNV and CDR2 YYDKDF (reference sequence). There are 14 residues in the CDR3. Losses at the gene ends were 6 bases for V and 5 bases for J; bases not matched to a gene: 10.

CDR3 residues: CASSPRQGAGNTEAFF. CDR3 nucleotides: TGCGCCAGCAGCCCTAGACAGGGGGCCGGGAACACTGAAGCTTTCTTT. V gene TRBV5-1 combines with J gene TRBJ1-1; TRBD1 matches 10 bases. The trim removed 4 bases at V and 1 base at J, leaving 7 bases unmatched. Germline loops: CDR1 SGHRS, CDR2 YFSETQ. The length of the CDR3 is 16 residues. The complete variable domain, with remaining parts taken from reference TRBV5-1 and TRBJ1-1, reads KAGVTQTPRYLIKTRGQQVTLSCSPISGHRSVSWYQQTPGQGLQFLFEYFSETQRNKGNFPGRFSGRQFSNSRSEMNVSTLELGDSALYLCASSPRQGAGNTEAFFGQGTRLTVV.

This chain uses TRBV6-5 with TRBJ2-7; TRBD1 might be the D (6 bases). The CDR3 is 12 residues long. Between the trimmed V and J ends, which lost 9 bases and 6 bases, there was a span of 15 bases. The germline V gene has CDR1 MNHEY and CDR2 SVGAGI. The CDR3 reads CARGTSNGEQYF. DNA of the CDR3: TGTGCCAGAGGGACATCCAACGGCGAGCAGTACTTC.

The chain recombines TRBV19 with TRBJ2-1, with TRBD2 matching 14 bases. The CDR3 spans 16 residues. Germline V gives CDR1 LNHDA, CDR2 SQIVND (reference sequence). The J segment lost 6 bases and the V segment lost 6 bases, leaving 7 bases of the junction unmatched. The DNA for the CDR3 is TGTGCCAGTAGGACGCTGGGGACTAGCGGGAGCAATGAGCAGTTCTTC. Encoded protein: CASRTLGTSGSNEQFF.

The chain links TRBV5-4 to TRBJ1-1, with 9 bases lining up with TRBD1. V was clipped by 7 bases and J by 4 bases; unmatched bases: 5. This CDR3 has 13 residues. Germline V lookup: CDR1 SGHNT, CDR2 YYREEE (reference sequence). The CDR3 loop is CASRQGVGTEAFF. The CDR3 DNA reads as TGTGCCAGCCGACAGGGGGTAGGCACTGAAGCTTTCTTT.

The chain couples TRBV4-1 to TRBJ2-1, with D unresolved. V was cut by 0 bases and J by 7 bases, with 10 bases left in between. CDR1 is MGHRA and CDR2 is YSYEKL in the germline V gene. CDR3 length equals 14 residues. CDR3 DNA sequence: TGCGCCAGCAGCCAAGATAGCACCCCTAATGAGCAGTTCTTC. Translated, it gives CASSQDSTPNEQFF.

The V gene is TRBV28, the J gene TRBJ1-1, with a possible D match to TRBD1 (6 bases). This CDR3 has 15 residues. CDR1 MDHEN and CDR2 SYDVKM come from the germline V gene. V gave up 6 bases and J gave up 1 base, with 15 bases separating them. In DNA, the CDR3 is TGTGCCAGCAGCCCCCTGACAGGAAGGAACACTGAAGCTTTCTTT. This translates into CASSPLTGRNTEAFF.

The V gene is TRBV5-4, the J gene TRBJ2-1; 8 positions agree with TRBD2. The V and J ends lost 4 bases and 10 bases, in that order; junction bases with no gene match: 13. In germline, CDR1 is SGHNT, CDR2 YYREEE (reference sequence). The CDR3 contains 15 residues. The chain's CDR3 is CASSGRQSGSREQFF. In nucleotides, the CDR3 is TGTGCCAGCAGCGGCCGCCAAAGCGGGAGTCGAGAGCAGTTCTTC. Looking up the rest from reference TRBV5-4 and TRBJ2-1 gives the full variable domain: ETGVTQSPTHLIKTRGQQVTLRCSSQSGHNTVSWYQQALGQGPQFIFQYYREEENGRGNFPPRFSGLQFPNYSSELNVNALELDDSALYLCASSGRQSGSREQFFGPGTRLTVL.

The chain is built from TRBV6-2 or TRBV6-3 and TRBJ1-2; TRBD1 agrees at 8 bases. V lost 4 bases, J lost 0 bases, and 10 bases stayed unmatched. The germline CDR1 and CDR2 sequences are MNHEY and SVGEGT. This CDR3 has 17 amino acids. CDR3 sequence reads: CASSSARGTGANYGYTF. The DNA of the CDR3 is TGTGCCAGCAGTTCTGCCCGCGGGACAGGAGCTAACTATGGCTACACCTTC.

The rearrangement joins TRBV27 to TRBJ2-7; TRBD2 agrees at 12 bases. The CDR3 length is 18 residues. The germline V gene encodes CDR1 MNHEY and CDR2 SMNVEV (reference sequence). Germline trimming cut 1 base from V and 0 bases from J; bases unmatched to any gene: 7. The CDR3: CASSLYPSGRESSYEQYF. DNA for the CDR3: TGTGCCAGCAGTTTATATCCTAGCGGGAGGGAGAGCTCCTACGAGCAGTACTTC.